This TCR beta chain was documented in a study of PD-1 blockade in classical Hodgkin lymphoma. Whole-study findings and limits: Nivolumab initiated under 1 year post-ASCT led to patient exclusion. Newly diagnosed patients were said to have less baseline TCR diversity than healthy donors did. By C4D1, CD4+ diversity increased significantly, especially in complete responders. Nothing has yet pinned down what causes the repertoire differences, possibly disease activity or prior therapy.

The protocol was immunoSEQ multiplex PCR, while the TCRdb copy is restricted to in-frame clones and leaves out a portion. The data hold some 13,000 clones, with over 80% observed a single time. As for this clone: Its specificity is not known.

Unmatched junction bases numbered 7, after V lost 3 bases and J lost 7 bases. Germline-derived CDR1 and CDR2 are ENHRY and SYGVKD. The CDR3 covers 14 residues. Every single patient, without exception, relapsed after autologous stem cell transplantation, and brentuximab vedotin exposure varied. The rearrangement uses TRBV10-3 and TRBJ2-5; TRBD2 aligns across 8 bases. The sample in question was peripheral blood mononuclear cells (PBMCs), obtained at baseline. The receptor's source is a human donor with classical Hodgkin lymphoma. CDR3 bases: TGTGCCATCAGTGAAAATAGCGGGACTGGGACCCAGTACTTC. This gives the protein CAISENSGTGTQYF.